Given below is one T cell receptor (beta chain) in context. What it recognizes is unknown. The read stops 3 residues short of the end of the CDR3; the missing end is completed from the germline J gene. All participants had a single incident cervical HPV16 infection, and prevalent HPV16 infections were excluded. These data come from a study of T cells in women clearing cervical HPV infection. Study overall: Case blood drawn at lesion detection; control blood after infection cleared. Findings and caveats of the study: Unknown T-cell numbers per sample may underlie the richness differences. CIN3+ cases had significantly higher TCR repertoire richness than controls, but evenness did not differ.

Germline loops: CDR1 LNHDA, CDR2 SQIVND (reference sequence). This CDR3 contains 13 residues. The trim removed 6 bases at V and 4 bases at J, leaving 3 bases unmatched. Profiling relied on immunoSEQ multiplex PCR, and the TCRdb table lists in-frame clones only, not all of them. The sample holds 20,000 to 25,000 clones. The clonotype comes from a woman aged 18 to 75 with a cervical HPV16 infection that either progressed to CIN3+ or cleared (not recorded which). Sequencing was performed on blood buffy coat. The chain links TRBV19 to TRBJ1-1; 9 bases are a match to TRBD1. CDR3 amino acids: CASSSTGGTEAFF. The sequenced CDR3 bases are TGTGCCAGTAGCTCGACAGGGGGCACTGAA.